A single TCR beta chain is shown here with its context. Its antigen target is currently unknown. No much larger clone exists at a distance of one base, and base qualities are not known. This entry is derived from a study of control samples from healthy donors and cancer patients (dated by TCRdb to 2018 to 2020). To prepare the library, the immunoSEQ multiplex PCR assay was applied. Here the immuneACCESS table is served through TCRdb, limited to in-frame sequences with V and J called. Missing clones are a known gap in these copies; in checked studies unresolved V genes cover under half, and the rest lacks a known reason. The sample table lists some 67,000 clones, about 90% of them with a count of one. The biggest ten clones account for 15% to 20% of the sample. Taken from the germline V gene, the CDR1 and CDR2 loops are SGHRS and YFSETQ. V is clipped by 0 bases and J by 10 bases, and the sequence between their germline boundaries is 20 bases long. Including the terminal cysteine and phenylalanine, the CDR3 comprises 17 residues. CDR3 DNA is the only sequence kept; it has 51 bases, read in frame from the first base.

The sequencing input was PBMCs. The chain couples TRBV5-1 to TRBJ1-6; confidence is insufficient to name the D gene. This TCR was recovered from a man between 60 and 75 years old with lung cancer. The CDR3 sequence is CASSLVLDPGSSSPLHF. The base sequence is TGCGCCAGCAGCTTGGTACTGGATCCGGGGTCCAGCTCACCCCTCCACTTT. The reference TRBV5-1 and TRBJ1-6 proteins fill in what lies around the CDR3, so the full variable domain reads KAGVTQTPRYLIKTRGQQVTLSCSPISGHRSVSWYQQTPGQGLQFLFEYFSETQRNKGNFPGRFSGRQFSNSRSEMNVSTLELGDSALYLCASSLVLDPGSSSPLHFGNGTRLTVT.